The rows below give T cell receptor beta chains drawn from one sample of a study of blood T cell repertoires in COVID-19. Sequencing was performed with immunoSEQ multiplex PCR; in TCRdb, only in-frame clones are kept and a portion is missing. This sample has about 310,000 clones, with roughly 87% found just once. The sequenced sample consisted of peripheral blood. The source of these receptors is a man aged 50 or older with active or convalescent COVID-19. CDR3s include the opening cysteine and the closing phenylalanine or tryptophan. D genes are given only for firm matches. Part of the rows lack a size; the others show once, few, many or a class for expanded clones.

V	size	J	D	DNA	CDR3
TRBV7-8	NA	TRBJ2-7	NA	TGTGCCAGCAGCTTAGCCGCCGGTCACTCCTACGAGCAGTACTTC	CASSLAAGHSYEQYF
TRBV7-8	NA	TRBJ1-4	NA	TGTGCCAGCAGCTTAGGGCGCGACGGGTATAATGAAAAACTGTTTTTT	CASSLGRDGYNEKLFF
TRBV5-1	NA	TRBJ1-2	TRBD1	TGCGCCAGCAGCCTCCTCCGGACGGGACAGGGGGCTTCCTATGGCTACACCTTC	CASSLLRTGQGASYGYTF
TRBV5-1	NA	TRBJ1-1	NA	TGCGCCAGCAGCTTGGAGACAGATTACATGAACACTGAAGCTTTCTTT	CASSLETDYMNTEAFF
TRBV24-1	NA	TRBJ2-3	NA	TGTGCCACCAGTGATTTGGTAAAAACAGATACGCAGTATTTT	CATSDLVKTDTQYF
TRBV6-5	NA	TRBJ2-2	NA	TGTGCCAGCCTCAGGGCCGTCAGCACCGGGGAGCTGTTTTTT	CASLRAVSTGELFF
TRBV2	NA	TRBJ2-5	TRBD2	TGTGCCAGCAGTTTCGGACTAGCGGAAGAGACCCAGTACTTC	CASSFGLAEETQYF
TRBV5-8	NA	TRBJ1-6	TRBD1	TGTGCCAGCAGCACGGGAGACAGGGCCGGTTCACCCCTCCACTTT	CASSTGDRAGSPLHF
TRBV11-2	NA	TRBJ2-2	NA	TGTGCCAGCAGCTTAGCGCGGGCCACCGGGGAGCTGTTTTTT	CASSLARATGELFF
TRBV2	NA	TRBJ2-2	TRBD2	TGTGCCAGCAGTGTTCGGGGGGCCGGGGAGCTGTTTTTT	CASSVRGAGELFF
TRBV28	NA	TRBJ2-2	TRBD1	TGTGCCAGCACAGGGACAGCGAACACCGGGGAGCTGTTTTTT	CASTGTANTGELFF
TRBV6-2/TRBV6-3	NA	TRBJ1-2	TRBD1	TGTGCCAGCAGTAAAGGACAGGCGAACTATGGCTACACCTTC	CASSKGQANYGYTF
TRBV14	NA	TRBJ2-7	TRBD2	TGTGCCAGCAGCCTATCGGGGGGACGTGGCTACGAGCAGTACTTC	CASSLSGGRGYEQYF
TRBV2	NA	TRBJ2-3	TRBD1	TGTGCCAGCAGTGAAGGCCGGGACAGGGGGGTGGGTACGCAGTATTTT	CASSEGRDRGVGTQYF
TRBV29-1	few	TRBJ2-5	NA	TGCAGCGTTGAAAGGGTGCAGGGCCAGGAGACCCAGTACTTC	CSVERVQGQETQYF
TRBV7-6	NA	TRBJ1-6	NA	TGTGCCAGCAGTACAGGGAGCTCCTATAATTCACCCCTCCACTTT	CASSTGSSYNSPLHF
TRBV19	NA	TRBJ2-7	NA	TGTGCCAGTAGTATAACGGAGCAAGCCTACGAGCAGTACTTC	CASSITEQAYEQYF
TRBV5-4	NA	TRBJ2-7	TRBD1	TGTGCCAGCAGCCGGGACAGGGGAACCTACGAGCAGTACTTC	CASSRDRGTYEQYF
TRBV19	NA	TRBJ2-5	NA	TGTGCCAGTAGTATAATTGGAGGAGAGACCCAGTACTTC	CASSIIGGETQYF
TRBV5-4	NA	TRBJ1-4	TRBD1	TGTGCCAGCAGCCGGGACAGGGGAGATGAAAAACTGTTTTTT	CASSRDRGDEKLFF
TRBV30	NA	TRBJ1-4	TRBD1	TGTGCCTGTCAGAAACAGGGGGTCGAAAAACTGTTTTTT	CACQKQGVEKLFF
TRBV5-1	NA	TRBJ2-2	NA	TGCGCCAGCAGCGGAGGGAACACCGGGGAGCTGTTTTTT	CASSGGNTGELFF
TRBV12-2	NA	TRBJ1-5	NA	TGTGCAAGTCGCCCCCGGCAGGATAGCAATCAGCCCCAGCATTTT	CASRPRQDSNQPQHF
TRBV9	NA	TRBJ2-1	NA	TGTGCCAGCAGCCCAGGTGGGGGGAGGAATGAGCAGTTCTTC	CASSPGGGRNEQFF
TRBV20-1	NA	TRBJ2-7	TRBD1	TGCAGTGCATGGACAGGGTTCGAGCAGTACTTC	CSAWTGFEQYF
TRBV7-9	NA	TRBJ2-1	TRBD2	TGTGCCAGCAGCCGGACTAGCGGGGAATACAATGAGCAGTTCTTC	CASSRTSGEYNEQFF
TRBV28	NA	TRBJ1-1	NA	TGTGCCAGCAATCCAAATGAGGGGAGGGGCACTGAAGCTTTCTTT	CASNPNEGRGTEAFF
TRBV7-8	NA	TRBJ1-4	TRBD1	TGTGCCAGCAGCTTAGAGGGGGGACAGACTCCTCGAAGTGAAAAACTGTTTTTT	CASSLEGGQTPRSEKLFF
TRBV14	NA	TRBJ1-4	TRBD1	TGTGCCAGCAGCCAAGCAACAGGGGTCGCGGAAAAACTGTTTTTT	CASSQATGVAEKLFF
TRBV6-5	NA	TRBJ1-4	NA	TGTGCCAGCAGCGTCTCTTGGCGGGGTGAAAAACTGTTTTTT	CASSVSWRGEKLFF
TRBV5-1	NA	TRBJ1-1	TRBD1	TGCGCCAGCAGCATAGGCCAGGGGGCAAGCGACACTGAAGCTTTCTTT	CASSIGQGASDTEAFF